This passage covers 30 T cell receptor beta chains from one sample sequenced in a study of cytomegalovirus exposure and HLA in healthy donors (TCRdb year 2017). The library was obtained by the immunoSEQ multiplex PCR assay. For the multiplex PCR, a mixture combining 60 forward primers for TCR Vbeta segments and 13 reverse primers for TCR Jbeta segments was used. TCRdb carries this immuneACCESS record with in-frame sequences only. Its versions omit some clonotypes, under half of them owing to an unresolved V gene in the studies checked, with the rest unexplained. The sample table lists around 130,000 clones, 78% of them with a count of one. Around 2% of the sample is taken by the ten largest. Sequencing was done on a sample of PBMCs. Receptor source: a woman aged 40 to 49 in good health and CMV-seronegative.

This chain connects TRBV9 to TRBJ2-5; 8 positions match TRBD2. This CDR3 spans 16 amino acids. J was trimmed by 5 bases and V by 4 bases; bases with no gene match: 13. Germline V gene sequence: CDR1 SGDLS, CDR2 YYNGEE. The CDR3 coding sequence is TGTGCCAGCAGCTCCCCCACGGGGGGGACCGGGGAGACCCAGTACTTC. Its translation is CASSSPTGGTGETQYF.

V and J are TRBV5-1 and TRBJ2-2; maybe TRBD1 (6 bases). V lost 2 bases and J lost 6, with 11 bases in between. The CDR3 totals 14 residues. CDR1 SGHRS and CDR2 YFSETQ come from the germline V gene. The CDR3 DNA sequence: TGCGCCAGCAGCTTACAACAGGGACCCGGGGAGCTGTTTTTT. This translates into CASSLQQGPGELFF.

The chain carries TRBV2 and TRBJ1-6, with 7 bases aligning to TRBD1. Germline V gives CDR1 SNHLY, CDR2 FYNNEI. The CDR3 loop spans 15 amino acids. Trimming took 7 bases from V and 4 from J; bases not matched to a gene: 7. CDR3 protein: CASTENRGYNSPLHF. As DNA, the CDR3 is TGTGCCAGCACCGAGAACAGGGGATATAATTCACCCCTCCACTTT.

V is TRBV7-3 and J is TRBJ2-1; TRBD2 matches 7 bases. Losses at the gene ends were 5 bases for V and 7 bases for J; bases not matched to a gene: 17. CDR3 length: 17 amino acids. CDR1 SGHTA and CDR2 FQGTGA come from the germline V gene. The CDR3 DNA sequence: TGTGCCAGCAGCCGCGAGTTGCGGCTAGCGGAGGGGAATGAGCAGTTCTTC. Protein sequence: CASSRELRLAEGNEQFF.

The chain links TRBV11-1 to TRBJ2-7; 8 nucleotides align to TRBD2. CDR3 length: 15 residues. V lost 0 bases and J lost 4; bases outside the gene matches: 5. Germline CDR1 and CDR2: SGHAT and FQDESV (reference sequence). CDR3 nucleotide sequence: TGTGCCAGCAGCTTAGCGGGGACTAGTAGTTACGAGCAGTACTTC. It is translated as CASSLAGTSSYEQYF.

The V and J genes are TRBV10-2 and TRBJ2-7; D gene uncertain. The germline CDR1 and CDR2 sequences are WSHSY and SAAADI. This CDR3 has 13 amino acids. Trimming took 3 bases from V and 2 from J, leaving 8 bases between them. DNA for the CDR3: TGCGCCAGCAGTGATAGTAGCCCCTACGAGCAGTACTTC. Amino acid sequence: CASSDSSPYEQYF.

This rearrangement joins TRBV5-8 to TRBJ2-7, with 9 bases fitting TRBD1. V lost 0 bases to trimming and J lost 6 bases; unmatched junction nucleotides: 4. In germline, CDR1 is SGHTS, CDR2 YDEGEE. The CDR3 is 14 amino acids. CDR3: CASSLGDRVAEQYF. The CDR3 nucleotides are TGTGCCAGCAGCTTGGGGGACAGGGTGGCCGAGCAGTACTTC.

The chain combines TRBV28 with TRBJ2-1; TRBD2 agrees at 7 bases. CDR1 is MDHEN and CDR2 is SYDVKM in the germline V gene. V dropped 5 bases and J dropped 4; count of bases not matched to a gene: 8. This CDR3 has 15 residues. The chain's CDR3 is CASSLASGAYNEQFF. For the CDR3, the DNA is TGTGCCAGCAGTCTTGCCAGCGGGGCTTACAATGAGCAGTTCTTC.

The chain joins TRBV27 to TRBJ2-1; D may be TRBD2 (5 bases). This CDR3 contains 11 residues. The V gene's germline CDR1 is MNHEY and CDR2 SMNVEV (reference sequence). The V end was cut by 5 bases, the J end by 7 bases, with 6 bases between. The CDR3 DNA follows: TGTGCCAGCAGTCGGGGTAATGAGCAGTTCTTC. Protein: CASSRGNEQFF.

The chain has TRBV5-1 and TRBJ2-7; D may be TRBD2 (5 bases). The CDR3 extends over 14 amino acids. V gave up 0 bases and J gave up 0 bases, with 7 bases separating them. Germline CDR1 reads SGHRS; CDR2 reads YFSETQ. CDR3: CASSLVLASYEQYF. CDR3 sequence (DNA): TGCGCCAGCAGCTTGGTGCTAGCCTCCTACGAGCAGTACTTC.

This clone was detected only once. The chain links TRBV6-5 to TRBJ2-7; tentative D call: TRBD2 (7 bases). Trimming cost V 4 bases and J 4 bases, with 17 bases left between them. CDR3 length: 15 amino acids. Germline V gene sequence: CDR1 MNHEY, CDR2 SVGAGI. The CDR3 sequence: CASSLRLAGVYEQYF. CDR3 bases: TGTGCCAGCAGTTTACGACTAGCAGGGGTATACGAGCAGTACTTC.

This chain links TRBV13 with TRBJ2-1; no definite D call. Trimming removed 2 bases from V and 5 bases from J, with 13 bases in between. The CDR3 is 15 residues long. Germline V gene data show CDR1 as PRHDT and CDR2 as FYEKMQ (reference sequence). The CDR3 nucleotides read TGTGCCAGCAGCTTAAAACTCTCCCTTAACAATGAGCAGTTCTTC. Translation: CASSLKLSLNNEQFF. The full variable domain, its missing parts supplied by reference TRBV13 and TRBJ2-1, is AAGVIQSPRHLIKEKRETATLKCYPIPRHDTVYWYQQGPGQDPQFLISFYEKMQSDKGSIPDRFSAQQFSDYHSELNMSSLELGDSALYFCASSLKLSLNNEQFFGPGTRLTVL.

Written as DNA, the CDR3 is TGTGCCAGCAGTTTCAGGGTTATCGGGGAGACCCAGTACTTC. This translates into CASSFRVIGETQYF. V gene TRBV28 combines with J gene TRBJ2-5, with a tentative D call TRBD1 (5 bases). Per the germline V gene, CDR1 is MDHEN and CDR2 is SYDVKM. The CDR3 is 14 residues long. V was clipped by 3 bases and J by 5 bases, with 13 bases between them.

The CDR3, as DNA: TGTGCCAGCAGGGGGGACAGTTACAATGAGCAGTTCTTC. Translated, it gives CASRGDSYNEQFF. The J gene is TRBJ2-1, the V gene TRBV6-6; 7 bases match TRBD1. The CDR3 length is 13 residues. Trimming cost V 6 bases and J 4 bases; bases outside gene matches: 3. CDR1 and CDR2 (germline): MNHNY, SVGAGI (reference sequence).

The rearrangement joins TRBV4-1 to TRBJ2-2; 11 bases agree with TRBD1. CDR3 size: 19 residues. In germline, CDR1 is MGHRA, CDR2 YSYEKL. The trim removed 0 bases at V and 5 bases at J, leaving 11 bases unmatched. The CDR3 region has the DNA TGCGCCAGCAGCCAAGAGGGGGGCGGACAGGGGGCTGGGACCGGGGAGCTGTTTTTT. Protein: CASSQEGGGQGAGTGELFF.

This sequence joins TRBV28 and TRBJ1-4; D is possibly TRBD1 (6 bases). The germline CDR1 and CDR2 sequences are MDHEN and SYDVKM. There are 15 residues in the CDR3. With 3 bases removed from V and 4 bases from J, the gap between germline ends came to 12 bases. CDR3 protein: CASSFYRAGNEKLFF. As DNA, the CDR3 is TGTGCCAGCAGTTTTTACAGGGCGGGTAATGAAAAACTGTTTTTT.

The chain uses TRBV5-1 and TRBJ2-7; TRBD1 agrees at 7 bases. There are 14 residues in the CDR3. From germline, CDR1 is SGHRS and CDR2 YFSETQ. V dropped 4 bases and J dropped 3; count of bases not matched to a gene: 7. CDR3 sequence reads: CASSLPGQNYEQYF. The DNA of the CDR3 is TGCGCCAGCAGCCTACCGGGACAGAACTACGAGCAGTACTTC.

This chain links TRBV27 with TRBJ2-7; TRBD2 agrees at 7 bases. CDR3 size: 14 residues. With V trimmed by 8 bases and J by 3 bases, 10 bases remained unmatched. CDR1 is MNHEY, CDR2 SMNVEV, per germline (reference sequence). The CDR3 DNA sequence: TGTGCCAGCGCTTGGGCGAGCGGGAACTACGAGCAGTACTTC. Protein product: CASAWASGNYEQYF.

The chain joins TRBV5-4 to TRBJ1-4; D unclear. From germline, CDR1 is SGHNT and CDR2 YYREEE (reference sequence). Trimming stripped 0 bases from V and 4 bases from J, with 7 bases between. There are 14 residues in the CDR3. Here the CDR3 reads CASSLDSLNEKLFF. The CDR3 nucleotides are TGTGCCAGCAGCTTGGACAGTCTTAATGAAAAACTGTTTTTT. Full variable domain (missing parts from reference TRBV5-4 and TRBJ1-4): ETGVTQSPTHLIKTRGQQVTLRCSSQSGHNTVSWYQQALGQGPQFIFQYYREEENGRGNFPPRFSGLQFPNYSSELNVNALELDDSALYLCASSLDSLNEKLFFGSGTQLSVL.

The V and J genes are TRBV28 and TRBJ2-2; D unresolved. V lost 7 bases and J lost 3, with 6 bases in between. Germline V gene data show CDR1 as MDHEN and CDR2 as SYDVKM. The CDR3 has 12 amino acids. The CDR3, as DNA: TGTGCCAGCACCCTGTACACCGGGGAGCTGTTTTTT. Protein: CASTLYTGELFF.

V usage is TRBV23-1 and J usage is TRBJ2-5; 8 nucleotides line up with TRBD1. TRBV23-1 belongs to the ORF category, with a function that is uncertain. Trimming at V came to 3 bases and at J to 12 bases, leaving 21 bases not matched to a gene. The length of the CDR3 is 17 residues. The CDR3 region has the DNA TGCGCCAGCAGTCAGAATTCCATCACGGGACAGGTAGGTGCCGAGTACTTC. Translating gives CASSQNSITGQVGAEYF.

The chain uses TRBV2 and TRBJ1-1, with a possible D match to TRBD1 (6 bases). V was pared by 2 bases and J by 10 bases, with 11 bases between. The CDR3 extends over 12 amino acids. Germline V gene data show CDR1 as SNHLY and CDR2 as FYNNEI. The CDR3, as DNA: TGTGCCAGCAGTGAACAGGGGCCGGGAGCTTTCTTT. This encodes CASSEQGPGAFF.

Points on this clone: Other DNA variants within this sample encode the same CDR3. V is TRBV28 and J is TRBJ2-7; D is unresolved. The CDR3 has 12 residues. Germline V gene sequence: CDR1 MDHEN, CDR2 SYDVKM. The ends were cut back, 3 bases at V and 4 bases at J, with 7 bases in the middle. The CDR3 nucleotides are TGTGCCAGCAGTTTGGGCCGGTACGAGCAGTACTTC. Translating it yields CASSLGRYEQYF.

CDR3 in amino acids: CASSPQHGGPNEQFF. CDR3 sequence (DNA): TGTGCCAGCAGCCCCCAGCACGGGGGGCCAAATGAGCAGTTCTTC. The chain recombines TRBV9 with TRBJ2-1; weak D call: TRBD2 (7 bases). CDR1 and CDR2 from the germline V gene are SGDLS and YYNGEE. Trimming took 4 bases from V and 7 from J, leaving 18 bases between them. This CDR3 region has 15 residues.

The chain carries TRBV5-5 and TRBJ2-3; D perhaps matches TRBD1 (6 bases). Per germline, CDR1 SGHKS and CDR2 YYEKEE (reference sequence). V was trimmed by 6 bases and J by 2 bases, leaving 10 bases between them. This CDR3 has 13 residues. This CDR3 is CASKDSSTDTQYF. In DNA, the CDR3 is TGTGCCAGCAAGGACAGCTCCACAGATACGCAGTATTTT.

This clone was observed a single time. V gene TRBV27 combines with J gene TRBJ2-1; 14 nucleotides align to TRBD2. Germline V gene lookup returns CDR1 MNHEY and CDR2 SMNVEV (reference sequence). The CDR3 consists of 15 residues. The V and J ends lost 7 bases and 9 bases, in that order; junction bases with no gene match: 8. The CDR3 nucleotides are TGTGCCAGCACGGTGACTAGCGGGGGGGCGGGTGAGCAGTTCTTC. Its protein product is CASTVTSGGAGEQFF.

CDR3 region: CASSFYEGYNEQFF. CDR3 DNA sequence: TGTGCCAGCAGCTTCTATGAGGGCTACAATGAGCAGTTCTTC. V and J are TRBV7-2 and TRBJ2-1; D is perhaps TRBD2 (5 bases). CDR1 is SGHTA, CDR2 FQGNSA, per germline. Trimming pared 3 bases from V and 3 bases from J, leaving 9 bases between. The CDR3 length is 14 residues.

About this clone itself: One end of the junction fails to match germline, which may point to a read error. The chain combines TRBV6-1 with TRBJ2-4; 7 bases are shared with TRBD1. CDR1 is MNHNS and CDR2 is SASEGT in the germline V gene. This CDR3 comprises 16 residues. The chain's CDR3 is CASSESQGLAKNSQYF. The CDR3 DNA reads as TGTGCCAGCAGTGAATCACAGGGGCTAGCCAAAAACAGTCAGTACTTC.

This clone was seen once. The rearrangement joins TRBV28 to TRBJ2-3; the D gene is possibly TRBD1 (6 bases). The CDR3 sequence is 14 residues long. Germline V gene data show CDR1 as MDHEN and CDR2 as SYDVKM. V was cut by 3 bases and J by 4 bases, with 11 bases left in between. The CDR3 loop is CASSFYTGSDTQYF. The CDR3 region has the DNA TGTGCCAGCAGTTTTTACACAGGGTCAGATACGCAGTATTTT.

The rearrangement links TRBV5-6 to TRBJ2-5; 7 bases are a match to TRBD1. CDR3 length: 14 residues. CDR1 and CDR2 (germline): SGHDT, YYEEEE. The V segment lost 3 bases and the J segment 4 bases; nucleotides outside the gene matches: 6. The CDR3 loop reads CASSSKTGSETQYF. The CDR3 DNA reads as TGTGCCAGCAGCTCGAAGACAGGGTCAGAGACCCAGTACTTC. The full variable domain, in which reference TRBV5-6 and TRBJ2-5 provide the parts outside the CDR3, is DAGVTQSPTHLIKTRGQQVTLRCSPKSGHDTVSWYQQALGQGPQFIFQYYEEEERQRGNFPDRFSGHQFPNYSSELNVNALLLGDSALYLCASSSKTGSETQYFGPGTRLLVL.